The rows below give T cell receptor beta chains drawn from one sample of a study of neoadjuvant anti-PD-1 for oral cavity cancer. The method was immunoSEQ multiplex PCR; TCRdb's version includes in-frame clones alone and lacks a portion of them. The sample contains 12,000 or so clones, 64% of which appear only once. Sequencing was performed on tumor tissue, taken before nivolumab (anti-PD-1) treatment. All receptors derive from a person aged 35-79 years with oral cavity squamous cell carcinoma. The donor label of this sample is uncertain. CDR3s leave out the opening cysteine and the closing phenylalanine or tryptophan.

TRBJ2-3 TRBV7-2 ASSWTGTTASDTQY
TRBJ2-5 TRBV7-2 ASSFGQQETQY
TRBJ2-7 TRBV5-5 ATRVATDYEQY
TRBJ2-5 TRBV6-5 ASSYEEGRETQY
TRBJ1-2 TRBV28 ASSLTGKNYGYT
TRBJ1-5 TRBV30 AWSRKDRGGNQPQH
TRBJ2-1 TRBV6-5 ASSGTGLHEQF
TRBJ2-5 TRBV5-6 ASSLAGQVGTQY
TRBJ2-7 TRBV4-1 ASSQEGWEGPNSYEQY
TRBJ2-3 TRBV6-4 ASSDTSETTQY
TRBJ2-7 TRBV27 ASSSLPGLAGGGYEQY
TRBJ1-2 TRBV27 ASSLSGGHYGYT
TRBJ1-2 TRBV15 ATSRPTGINYGYT
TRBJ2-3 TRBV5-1 ASSLYPGLATKTSSTDTQY